Here is one T cell receptor (beta chain) with its context. This record belongs to a study of cytomegalovirus exposure and HLA in healthy donors. The CDR3 extends over 11 amino acids. CDR1 MNHNY and CDR2 SVGAGI come from the germline V gene (reference sequence). V was shortened by 0 bases and J by 6 bases, with 3 bases between the two germline ends. 60 Vbeta and 13 Jbeta primers were used in PCR. TCRdb's copy holds only in-frame clones and misses some; the assay was immunoSEQ multiplex PCR. The sample shows about 160,000 clones, 81% of them seen only once. This TCR derives from a man aged 45 to 65 in good health and CMV-seropositive. Sample: PBMCs. The chain recombines TRBV6-6 with TRBJ2-7; the D is unclear. CDR3 residues: CASSYSIEQYF. The CDR3 DNA reads as TGTGCCAGCAGTTACTCTATCGAGCAGTACTTC.